This TCR beta chain comes out of a study of cytomegalovirus exposure and HLA in healthy donors. Study background: HLA-typed donors were the source of 86 million or so unique TCRs held in an early data release. General study points: The productive fraction for most TCR beta V segments was about 87% or about 30% in an earlier analysis. An Asian-associated ancestry cluster reportedly showed fewer N-insertions than the approximately 690-donor mean in a later analysis.

Notes on this clone: Its antigen is currently unknown.

PCR employed 60 Vbeta and 13 Jbeta primers. Authors' data handling: Later, 75 million to 100 million unique TCR beta chains were counted in an analysis, and some 10 million of them were shared. Clones were read by immunoSEQ multiplex PCR, and TCRdb kept only the in-frame ones, dropping some. The DNA gave D and trimming, while V, J and clone size come from that table. The sample consists of 250,000 to 350,000 clones, roughly 89% of them appearing once. Germline V lookup: CDR1 MNHEY, CDR2 SVGAGI. This CDR3 is built from 16 residues. V lost 0 bases and J 1 base, leaving 12 bases between the germline ends.

V is TRBV6-5 and J is TRBJ1-1; D is unresolved. Sequenced material: PBMCs. This receptor was obtained from a man aged 35 to 55 in good health and CMV-seropositive. The CDR3 coding sequence is TGTGCCAGCAGTTACTCGATGGGCAGGCCGAACACTGAAGCTTTCTTT. Residues: CASSYSMGRPNTEAFF.